This TCR beta chain was identified in a study of beta chain features in type 1 diabetes. To note about this clone: The antigen is unknown.

This CDR3 is 15 amino acids long. Germline CDR1 is GTSNPN and CDR2 is SVGIG (reference sequence). V was shortened by 4 bases and J by 4 bases, with 18 bases between the two germline ends. Study outcomes and limitations: Shorter TCRB CDR3s, moderately but significantly so, were found in Type 1 diabetes patients in all four CD4+ subsets.

The study reverse transcribed the entire isolated RNA, so it sequenced expressed TCRB transcripts. This table comes from immunoSEQ multiplex PCR, and its TCRdb copy is limited to in-frame clones, with some not included. The table lists hundreds of thousands of clones, roughly 12% of them singletons, with 0.02% to 0.025% in the top ten. The rearrangement uses TRBV30 and TRBJ2-3, with D perhaps matching TRBD2 (6 bases). Specimen: naive CD4+ T cells from blood. This TCR came from a man younger than 35 with type 1 diabetes. As DNA, the CDR3 is TGTGCCTGGACCCTGGCGGGATGGGGATCAGATACGCAGTATTTT. It specifies CAWTLAGWGSDTQYF.